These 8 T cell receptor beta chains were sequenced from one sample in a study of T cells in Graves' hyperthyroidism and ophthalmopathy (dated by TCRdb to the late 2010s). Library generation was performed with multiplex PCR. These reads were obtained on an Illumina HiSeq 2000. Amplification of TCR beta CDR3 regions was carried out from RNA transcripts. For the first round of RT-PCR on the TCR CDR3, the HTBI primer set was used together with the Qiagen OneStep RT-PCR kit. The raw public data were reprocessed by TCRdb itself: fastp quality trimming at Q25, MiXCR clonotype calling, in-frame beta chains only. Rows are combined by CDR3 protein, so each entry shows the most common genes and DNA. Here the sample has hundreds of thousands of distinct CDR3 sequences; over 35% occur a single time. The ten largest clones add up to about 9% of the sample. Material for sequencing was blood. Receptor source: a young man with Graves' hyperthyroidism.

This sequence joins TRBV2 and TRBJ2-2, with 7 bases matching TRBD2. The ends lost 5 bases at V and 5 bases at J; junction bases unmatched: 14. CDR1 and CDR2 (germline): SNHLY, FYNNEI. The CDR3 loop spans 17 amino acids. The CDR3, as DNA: TGTGCCAGCAGTTTAGTACTAGCGCGGAGCGGTACCGGGGAGCTGTTTTTT. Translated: CASSLVLARSGTGELFF.

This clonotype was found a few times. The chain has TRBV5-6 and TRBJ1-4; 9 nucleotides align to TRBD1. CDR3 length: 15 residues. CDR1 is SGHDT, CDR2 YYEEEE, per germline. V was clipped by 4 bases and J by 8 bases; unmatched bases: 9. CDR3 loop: CASSAPGTGTEKLFF. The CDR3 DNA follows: TGTGCCAGCAGCGCCCCCGGGACAGGGACGGAAAAACTGTTTTTT.

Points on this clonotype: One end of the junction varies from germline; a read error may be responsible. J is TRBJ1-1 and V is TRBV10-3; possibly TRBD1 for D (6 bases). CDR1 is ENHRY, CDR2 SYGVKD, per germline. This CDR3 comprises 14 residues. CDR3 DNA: TGTGCCAGCAGTCCCTTCACAGGGTCCAGTGAAGCTTTCTTT. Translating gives CASSPFTGSSEAFF.

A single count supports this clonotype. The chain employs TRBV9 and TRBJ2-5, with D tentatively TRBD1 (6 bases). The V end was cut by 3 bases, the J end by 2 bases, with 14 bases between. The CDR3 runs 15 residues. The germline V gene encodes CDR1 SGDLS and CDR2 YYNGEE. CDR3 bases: TGTGCCAGCAGCGAACAGGGAGTGGGGCAAGAGACCCAGTACTTC. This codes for CASSEQGVGQETQYF.

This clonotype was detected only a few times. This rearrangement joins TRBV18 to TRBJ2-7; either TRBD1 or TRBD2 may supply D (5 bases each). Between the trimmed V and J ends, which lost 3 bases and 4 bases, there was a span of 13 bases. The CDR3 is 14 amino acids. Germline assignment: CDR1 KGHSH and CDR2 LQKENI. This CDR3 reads CASSPQGPKYEQYF. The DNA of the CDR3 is TGTGCCAGCTCACCTCAGGGACCGAAATACGAGCAGTACTTC.

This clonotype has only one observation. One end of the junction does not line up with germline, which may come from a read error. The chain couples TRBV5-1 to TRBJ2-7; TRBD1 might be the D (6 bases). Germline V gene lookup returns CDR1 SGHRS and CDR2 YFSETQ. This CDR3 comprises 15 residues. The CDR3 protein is CASSSQQGSVYEQHF. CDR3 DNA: TGCGCCAGCAGCTCCCAACAGGGATCAGTATACGAGCAGCACTTC.

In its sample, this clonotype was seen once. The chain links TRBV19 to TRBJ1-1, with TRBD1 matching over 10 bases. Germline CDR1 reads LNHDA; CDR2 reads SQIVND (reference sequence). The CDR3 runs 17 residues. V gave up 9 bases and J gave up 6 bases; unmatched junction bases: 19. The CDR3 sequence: CASSLGTGVKVSAEAFF. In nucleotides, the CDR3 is TGTGCCAGCAGCCTCGGGACAGGGGTCAAGGTTTCGGCTGAAGCTTTCTTT.

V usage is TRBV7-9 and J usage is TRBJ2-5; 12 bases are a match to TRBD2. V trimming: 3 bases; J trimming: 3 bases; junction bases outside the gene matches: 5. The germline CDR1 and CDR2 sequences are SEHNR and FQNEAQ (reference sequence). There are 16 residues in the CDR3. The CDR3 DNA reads TGTGCCAGCAGCTTTCCCACTAGCGGGAGGAAAGAGACCCAGTACTTC. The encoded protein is CASSFPTSGRKETQYF.